The next 14 T cell receptor beta chains were all read from a single sample in a study of CD8+CD57+ T cells in acquired aplastic anemia. Genomic DNA constituted the template upon which TCR beta VDJ and CDR3 profiling was performed. Using its own MiXCR run on the reads, TCRdb lists one record per CDR3 protein. The top ten hold approximately 3.8% of the sample, which has around 400,000 distinct CDR3 sequences, 65% to 75% seen once. Sequencing was performed on sorted CD4+, CD8+, or CD8+CD57+ T cells (not recorded which) from PBMCs. The receptors shown here come from a human donor in good health, serving as a control.

Turning to this clonotype: The junction departs from the called germline gene at one end, perhaps through a read error. CDR3 protein: CASSFRGSDGYTF. Here the CDR3 DNA reads TGCGCCAGCAGCTTCAGGGGATCTGATGGCTACACGTTC. The rearrangement joins TRBV7-3 to TRBJ1-2; D may be TRBD1 (6 bases). The CDR3 length is 13 residues. Germline loops: CDR1 SGHTA, CDR2 FQGTGA.

The V gene is TRBV9, the J gene TRBJ1-1, with 7 positions matching TRBD1. CDR3 length: 14 residues. V lost 4 bases, J lost 14 bases, and 17 bases stayed unmatched. In germline, CDR1 is SGDLS, CDR2 YYNGEE. CDR3: CASSRTGSAYEQFF. The CDR3 nucleotides read TGTGCCAGCAGCCGGACAGGTTCGGCCTACGAGCAGTTCTTT.

There are many counts of this clonotype. The gene calls are TRBV9 and TRBJ1-5, with D tentatively TRBD1 (6 bases). The CDR3 has 13 residues. From germline, CDR1 is SGDLS and CDR2 YYNGEE. Trimming shortened V by 7 bases and J by 10 bases, and 18 bases separated the two germline ends. Here the CDR3 reads CASAQGGEGPQHF. CDR3 coding DNA: TGTGCCAGCGCCCAAGGGGGGGAGGGTCCCCAGCATTTT.

Worth noting for this clonotype: The germline gene is not matched at one end of the junction; a read error may be the cause. The genes are TRBV7-8 and TRBJ1-6; perhaps TRBD1 as D (6 bases). Germline V gene lookup returns CDR1 SGHVS and CDR2 FQNEAQ. This CDR3 contains 16 residues. CDR3 bases: TGTGCCAGGAGCGTACTACCAGGGGTGTATAATTCTCCCCTCCACTTT. Translating gives CARSVLPGVYNSPLHF.

Concerning this clonotype: A junction end diverges from the germline sequence, so it may reflect a read error. This chain connects TRBV9 to TRBJ2-3; no clear D. Per the germline V gene, CDR1 is SGDLS and CDR2 is YYNGEE. The CDR3 has 15 residues. For the CDR3, the DNA is TGTGCCATCAGCGTAGACCTAGGTACAACAGATATGCAGTATTTT. Translated: CAISVDLGTTDMQYF.

J is TRBJ1-2 and V is TRBV19; 7 nucleotides agree with TRBD1. J lost 9 bases, V lost 4 bases, and 20 bases had no gene match. Per germline, CDR1 LNHDA and CDR2 SQIVND (reference sequence). The CDR3 is made up of 17 amino acids. CDR3 protein: CASSRRQGAYREWSYTF. The DNA of the CDR3 is TGTGCCAGTAGTAGGAGACAGGGTGCTTATCGTGAGTGGAGCTACACCTTC.

As to this clonotype: The germline gene is not matched at one end of the junction; a read error may be the cause. This chain joins TRBV7-9 and TRBJ2-3; D is ambiguous. The CDR3 covers 13 residues. Germline V gene data show CDR1 as SEHNR and CDR2 as FQNEAQ (reference sequence). The CDR3 DNA sequence: TGCGCCAGCAGCCAAGAGCCGAGGGATACGCAGTATTTT. Its translation: CASSQEPRDTQYF.

Points on this clonotype: This could be a read error, since a much larger clone is one nucleotide away. This chain connects TRBV24-1 to TRBJ2-5; D may be TRBD1 or TRBD2 (5 bases each). The CDR3 has 15 residues. Germline V gives CDR1 KGHDR, CDR2 SFDVKD. Trimming removed 4 bases at V and 1 base at J, with 12 bases between. The CDR3 here is CATSDRDGPQETQYF. In DNA, the CDR3 is TGTGCCACCAGTGACCGGGACGGGCCCCAAGAGACCCAGTACTTC.

Worth noting for this clonotype: This clone may be a read error of a much larger clone one base away. V usage is TRBV7-2 and J usage is TRBJ2-7; a weak D match, TRBD1 (6 bases). The germline V gene has CDR1 SGHTA and CDR2 FQGNSA. This CDR3 is built from 16 residues. The germline V and J ends were trimmed by 6 bases and 3 bases, with 21 bases remaining between them. CDR3 amino acids: CASSYGIGGSGYEQYF. The CDR3, as DNA: TGTGCCAGCAGTTACGGGATAGGGGGTTCCGGCTACGAGCAGTACTTC.

In this sample, this clonotype turned up many times. V usage is TRBV5-1 and J usage is TRBJ1-4, with 11 bases lining up with TRBD1. The germline V gene encodes CDR1 SGHRS and CDR2 YFSETQ. This CDR3 region has 15 residues. J lost 7 bases, V lost 0 bases, and 2 bases had no gene match. The CDR3 is CASSLDGTGGEKLFF. The CDR3 region has the DNA TGCGCCAGCAGCTTGGATGGGACAGGGGGTGAAAAACTGTTTTTT.

V usage is TRBV5-8 and J usage is TRBJ1-2; TRBD1 matches at 7 bases. V trimming: 4 bases; J trimming: 6 bases; junction bases outside the gene matches: 9. The germline CDR1 and CDR2 sequences are SGHTS and YDEGEE. The CDR3 runs to 14 residues. The CDR3, as DNA: TGTGCCAGCAGCCCATCCAGGGGGTCGAATGGCTACACCTTC. Translated: CASSPSRGSNGYTF.

The rearrangement joins TRBV3-1 to TRBJ1-5, with D uncertain. Germline loops: CDR1 LGHDT, CDR2 YNNKEL (reference sequence). With 1 base removed from V and 5 bases from J, the gap between germline ends came to 27 bases. The CDR3 contains 20 residues. The CDR3 sequence is CASSQGLLRRGLQIDQPQHF. CDR3 bases: TGTGCCAGCAGCCAAGGGCTGTTAAGGAGAGGGCTACAGATAGATCAGCCCCAGCATTTT.

This clonotype was seen at least ten times. The rearrangement links TRBV6-5 to TRBJ2-2, with 9 bases fitting TRBD1. V was clipped by 2 bases and J by 7 bases; unmatched bases: 8. CDR1 and CDR2 (germline): MNHEY, SVGAGI. CDR3 length: 16 amino acids. As DNA, the CDR3 is TGTGCCAGCAGTTACATGGGACAGGGTACGGGCGGGGAGCTGTTTTTT. Translated, it gives CASSYMGQGTGGELFF.

This clonotype occurred once. The DNA is left out, because the CDR3 cannot be placed on it with certainty; the CDR3 is given as TCRdb lists it. The chain has TRBV7-3 and TRBJ2-3; the table's TRBD2 call for D was not verified on the DNA. The germline V gene has CDR1 SGHTA and CDR2 FQGTGA. The CDR3 has 15 amino acids, counting both end residues. CDR3: CASSTSGGLGNTQYF.